This T cell receptor beta chain comes out of a study of T cells after posttransplantation cyclophosphamide. The method was immunoSEQ multiplex PCR; TCRdb's version includes in-frame clones alone and lacks a portion of them. The table lists roughly 9,200 clones, 75% to 90% of them singletons. V lost 5 bases and J 1 base, leaving 11 bases between the germline ends. Germline V gene lookup returns CDR1 SEHNR and CDR2 FQNEAQ (reference sequence). The CDR3 runs to 14 residues. Source material: memory CD4+ T cells sorted from PBMCs. This sequence originates from a woman in her sixties in good health, CMV-negative, and a related stem cell transplant donor. This chain joins TRBV7-9 and TRBJ1-1; weak D call: TRBD1 (6 bases). The DNA for the CDR3 is TGTGCCAGCAGCCAACAGGGTTGGAACACTGAAGCTTTCTTT. This sequence encodes CASSQQGWNTEAFF.